This T cell receptor beta chain was obtained from a study of blood T cell repertoires in COVID-19. Contact with a PCR-confirmed or clinician-diagnosed COVID-19 case occurred within 2 weeks of entry. Per germline, CDR1 SNHLY and CDR2 FYNNEI. The CDR3 is 15 amino acids. With V trimmed by 7 bases and J by 0 bases, 5 bases remained unmatched. Clones were read by immunoSEQ multiplex PCR, and TCRdb kept only the in-frame ones, dropping some. The sample contains about 140,000 clones, about four fifths of which appear only once. Input material: PBMCs or T cells enriched from blood (not recorded which). This chain joins TRBV2 and TRBJ1-4; TRBD1 aligns across 7 bases. This TCR derives from a young woman who had been exposed to COVID-19. Here the CDR3 reads CASTRQGTTNEKLFF. Here the CDR3 DNA reads TGTGCCAGCACCCGACAGGGAACAACTAATGAAAAACTGTTTTTT.